The rows below give T cell receptor beta chains drawn from one sample of a study of T cells in Graves' hyperthyroidism and ophthalmopathy. TCRdb reprocessed the multiplex PCR reads with MiXCR, giving one entry per CDR3 protein. The sample shows approximately 200,000 distinct CDR3 sequences, approximately 20% of them seen only once. Sequences were obtained from blood. The receptors derive from a man aged 40-49 years with Graves' hyperthyroidism. Both conserved end residues are part of each CDR3. The D gene is left open where the match is weak. Clone size appears in some rows only: once, few, many, or a class for an expanded clone.

TRBV4-2	many	TRBJ1-6	.	CASSQGFQGNSPLHF	TGTGCCAGCAGCCAAGGGTTTCAGGGGAATTCACCCCTCCACTTT
TRBV28	many	TRBJ1-6	.	CASSLGQYNSPLHF	TGTGCCAGCAGTTTGGGACAATATAATTCACCCCTCCACTTT
TRBV7-2	.	TRBJ2-1	TRBD2	CASRHGLAGDTEQFF	TGTGCCAGCAGACACGGACTAGCGGGAGACACTGAGCAGTTCTTC
TRBV29-1	.	TRBJ1-2	.	CSVSRTDGYTF	TGCAGCGTTAGTCGGACGGATGGCTACACCTTC
TRBV30	few	TRBJ1-1	.	CAWSREDEAFF	TGTGCCTGGAGCAGGGAGGATGAAGCTTTCTTT
TRBV24-1	many	TRBJ2-3	.	CATSAAVGRRTDTQYF	TGTGCCACCAGTGCCGCAGTGGGAAGACGCACAGATACGCAGTATTTT
TRBV2	.	TRBJ2-7	.	CASSFVTDRSNEQYF	TGTGCCAGCAGTTTTGTGACAGATCGTAGTAACGAGCAGTACTTC
TRBV5-1	few	TRBJ2-2	.	CASSYSQGFTGELFF	TGCGCCAGCAGCTATTCACAGGGTTTCACCGGGGAGCTGTTTTTT
TRBV5-1	many	TRBJ2-2	.	CASSPGTPNTGELFF	TGCGCCAGCAGCCCGGGGACACCGAACACCGGGGAGCTGTTTTTT
TRBV6-2/TRBV6-3	many	TRBJ1-1	TRBD1	CASSSDRVGRTEAFF	TGTGCCAGCAGTTCCGACAGGGTTGGACGCACTGAAGCTTTCTTT
TRBV2	many	TRBJ2-5	.	CASSYGRQETQYF	TGTGCCAGCAGTTACGGAAGGCAAGAGACCCAGTACTTC
TRBV20-1	many	TRBJ1-2	.	CSARDLGYGYTF	TGCAGTGCTAGAGATTTGGGCTATGGCTACACCTTC
TRBV7-9	many	TRBJ2-3	TRBD1	CASSLALTGTGSTDTQYF	TGTGCCAGCAGCTTAGCCCTCACCGGGACAGGGAGCACAGATACGCAGTATTTT